The rows below give T cell receptor beta chains drawn from one sample of a study of shared clonotypes between healthy human individuals. Some clones are missing from TCRdb's copy, which holds only in-frame ones; the method was immunoSEQ multiplex PCR. Among about 1.5 million clones listed, 98% were seen once. Material: naive CD4+ T cells sorted from blood. These receptors were taken from a young man in good health. CDR3s include the opening cysteine and the closing phenylalanine or tryptophan. D genes are given only for firm matches. Expanded clones get a size class; other rows say once, few or many, or leave the size out.

j_gene | d_gene | v_gene | abundance | CDR3aa | CDR3nt
TRBJ2-1 | TRBD2 | TRBV7-9 | NA | CASSLVPFGGSAHNEQFF | TGTGCCAGCAGCCTCGTCCCCTTCGGGGGGAGTGCCCACAATGAGCAGTTCTTC
TRBJ2-1 | NA | TRBV11-2 | NA | CASSLGGGNEQFF | TGTGCCAGCAGCTTAGGAGGGGGCAATGAGCAGTTCTTC
TRBJ2-7 | NA | TRBV29-1 | NA | CSVDLQENSSYEQYF | TGCAGCGTTGACCTACAGGAGAATAGCTCCTACGAGCAGTACTTC
TRBJ1-2 | NA | TRBV13 | NA | CASSFRGSDYGYTF | TGTGCCAGCAGCTTCCGGGGATCCGACTATGGCTACACCTTC
TRBJ2-1 | NA | TRBV6-5 | NA | CASSLRGGKQFF | TGTGCCAGCAGTCTCAGGGGTGGTAAGCAGTTCTTC
TRBJ1-1 | TRBD1 | TRBV7-9 | NA | CASSYRGQGGSRAFF | TGTGCCAGCTCTTACCGGGGACAGGGGGGGAGCAGAGCTTTCTTT
TRBJ2-5 | TRBD2 | TRBV13 | NA | CASSPRPPSGQETQYF | TGTGCCAGCAGCCCCCGCCCCCCTAGCGGACAAGAGACCCAGTACTTC
TRBJ2-2 | TRBD1 | TRBV9 | NA | CASSVGTGGYTGELFF | TGTGCCAGCAGCGTAGGGACAGGGGGTTACACCGGGGAGCTGTTTTTT
TRBJ1-2 | NA | TRBV6-1 | NA | CASVLTYGYTF | TGTGCCAGCGTGTTGACCTATGGCTACACCTTC
TRBJ2-2 | NA | TRBV4-3 | NA | CASSQDPGLLTGELFF | TGCGCCAGCAGCCAAGATCCGGGACTCTTAACCGGGGAGCTGTTTTTT
TRBJ2-1 | NA | TRBV2 | once | CASCRQRNEQFF | TGTGCCAGCTGCAGACAACGGAATGAGCAGTTCTTC
TRBJ2-7 | TRBD1 | TRBV18 | NA | CASSPRDRGGEQYF | TGTGCCAGCTCACCCCGGGACAGGGGCGGCGAGCAGTACTTC
TRBJ1-5 | NA | TRBV7-6 | NA | CASGQGSNQPQHF | TGTGCCAGCGGGCAGGGAAGCAATCAGCCCCAGCATTTT
TRBJ2-5 | NA | TRBV11-2 | NA | CASSLVAGPKTQYF | TGTGCCAGCAGCTTAGTCGCAGGTCCAAAGACCCAGTACTTC
TRBJ1-2 | NA | TRBV15 | NA | CATSRDLGDSYGYTF | TGTGCCACCAGCAGAGATCTTGGAGACAGCTATGGCTACACCTTC
TRBJ2-3 | NA | TRBV10-3 | NA | CAVRGSGDTDTQYF | TGTGCCGTAAGAGGGTCCGGGGACACAGATACGCAGTATTTT
TRBJ1-2 | NA | TRBV18 | NA | CASSHKDGYTF | TGTGCCAGCTCACATAAGGATGGCTACACCTTC
TRBJ2-5 | NA | TRBV9 | NA | CASSGAPTETQYF | TGTGCCAGCAGCGGAGCGCCGACGGAGACCCAGTACTTC
TRBJ2-1 | NA | TRBV11-2 | NA | CASSLDLGQGFNEQFF | TGTGCCAGCAGCTTAGATTTGGGCCAGGGCTTCAATGAGCAGTTCTTC
TRBJ1-2 | NA | TRBV5-6 | NA | CASSTAPARDYTF | TGTGCCAGCAGCACGGCGCCCGCTCGGGACTACACCTTC
TRBJ2-3 | TRBD2 | TRBV4-3 | NA | CASSPLKTSVTDTQYF | TGCGCCAGCAGCCCCTTAAAGACTAGCGTGACAGATACGCAGTATTTT
TRBJ2-3 | NA | TRBV9 | NA | CASSVDLRLSTDTQYF | TGTGCCAGCAGCGTGGATTTAAGGCTTTCCACAGATACGCAGTATTTT
TRBJ2-1 | NA | TRBV4-3 | NA | CASSPYLQPDNEQFF | TGCGCCAGCAGCCCTTATCTTCAACCCGACAATGAGCAGTTCTTC
TRBJ1-1 | TRBD1 | TRBV18 | NA | CASSRQGASEAFF | TGTGCCAGCTCAAGACAGGGGGCCTCTGAAGCTTTCTTT
TRBJ2-3 | TRBD2 | TRBV6-6 | NA | CASSNLLAGDTDTQYF | TGTGCCAGCAGTAACCTACTAGCGGGAGACACAGATACGCAGTATTTT
TRBJ2-7 | NA | TRBV20-1 | NA | CSATARDEQYF | TGCAGTGCTACAGCTAGGGACGAGCAGTACTTC
TRBJ2-3 | TRBD1 | TRBV11-2 | NA | CASSWPGQPTDTQYF | TGTGCCAGCAGCTGGCCGGGACAGCCTACAGATACGCAGTATTTT
TRBJ2-7 | NA | TRBV29-1 | NA | CSVAGGFYEQYF | TGCAGCGTTGCGGGCGGATTCTACGAGCAGTACTTC
TRBJ1-5 | NA | TRBV19 | NA | CASIAGAYSNQPQHF | TGTGCCAGTATCGCGGGGGCATATAGCAATCAGCCCCAGCATTTT
TRBJ2-7 | NA | TRBV5-1 | NA | CASSLVLGYEQYF | TGCGCCAGCAGCTTGGTTTTAGGCTACGAGCAGTACTTC
TRBJ2-2 | TRBD2 | TRBV7-9 | NA | CASSLATSRYTGELFF | TGTGCCAGCAGCTTAGCGACTAGCCGTTACACCGGGGAGCTGTTTTTT
TRBJ2-7 | TRBD2 | TRBV19 | NA | CASSMPGLAVYEQYF | TGTGCCAGTAGTATGCCGGGACTAGCGGTATACGAGCAGTACTTC